Listed below are T cell receptor beta chains from one sample, sequenced in a study of T cell repertoires in cytomegalovirus infection. TCRdb itself ran the reads through MiXCR, one entry per CDR3 protein. The repertoire holds fewer than 700,000 distinct CDR3 sequences, approximately 25% seen once, with roughly 8% in the top ten. Sequencing was done on a sample of CD8+ T cells from PBMCs. Receptor source: a human donor in good health (CMV status not recorded). Some clones in this sample may be carry-over from other donors' samples. The CDR3 runs from the conserved cysteine through the conserved F or W. The D gene is left open where the match is weak. Size tells how often a clone was seen (once, few, many) or the class of an expanded clone, and some rows leave it out.

V	size	D	J	CDR3	DNA
TRBV13	NA	NA	TRBJ2-7	CASSLGDAWEQYF	TGTGCCAGCAGCTTGGGAGACGCGTGGGAGCAGTACTTC
TRBV4-2	NA	TRBD2	TRBJ2-5	CASSQGRRGQETQYF	TGTGCCAGCAGCCAAGGACGGCGGGGGCAAGAGACCCAGTACTTC
TRBV7-9	many	TRBD2	TRBJ2-1	CASSPSSGGARNVQFF	TGTGCCAGCAGCCCTAGCAGCGGGGGGGCCCGCAATGTGCAGTTCTTC
TRBV19	few	NA	TRBJ2-1	CASTAGSYNEQFF	TGTGCCAGTACGGCAGGGTCCTACAATGAGCAGTTCTTC
TRBV19	NA	NA	TRBJ1-5	CTSSGHPQPQHF	TGTACCAGTTCCGGACATCCTCAGCCCCAGCATTTT
TRBV10-3	few	TRBD2	TRBJ2-1	CAISESSGRRSYNEQFF	TGTGCCATCAGTGAGTCAAGCGGGAGACGCTCCTACAATGAGCAGTTCTTC
TRBV4-2	few	TRBD2	TRBJ2-1	CASSQEERGLVEQFF	TGTGCCAGCAGCCAAGAAGAGCGGGGGTTGGTTGAGCAGTTCTTC
TRBV2	NA	NA	TRBJ1-1	CASRRTDTTNTEAFF	TGTGCCAGCAGGAGGACAGATACAACGAACACTGAAGCTTTCTTT
TRBV7-9	many	NA	TRBJ1-1	CASSNDLTTEAFF	TGTGCCAGCAGCAATGACTTGACCACTGAAGCTTTCTTT
TRBV9	NA	NA	TRBJ1-2	CASSRGIHGYTF	TGTGCCAGCAGCAGGGGGATCCATGGCTACACCTTC
TRBV10-2	NA	NA	TRBJ2-3	CASSESGLTDTQYF	TGCGCCAGCAGTGAGTCGGGCCTCACAGATACGCAGTATTTT
TRBV7-8	many	NA	TRBJ1-5	CASSLRKRQGRDSNQPQHF	TGTGCCAGCAGCTTAAGGAAGAGACAAGGAAGGGATAGCAATCAGCCCCAGCATTTT
TRBV12-3/TRBV12-4	many	NA	TRBJ1-3	CASSFPGLAGNTIYF	TGTGCCAGCAGTTTCCCAGGCCTAGCTGGAAACACCATATATTTT
TRBV7-6	many	TRBD1	TRBJ1-1	CASSGDREVDTEAFF	TGTGCCAGCAGCGGAGACAGGGAAGTGGACACTGAAGCTTTCTTT
TRBV7-6	few	TRBD1	TRBJ2-5	CASSFLTGEETQYF	TGTGCCAGCAGCTTTTTGACAGGGGAAGAGACCCAGTACTTC
TRBV5-1	NA	TRBD1	TRBJ2-2	CASQGASTGELFF	TGCGCCAGCCAGGGGGCGAGCACCGGGGAGCTGTTTTTT
TRBV27	NA	NA	TRBJ1-2	CASSPTGTNGYTF	TGTGCCAGCAGCCCGACCGGGACAAATGGCTACACCTTC
TRBV25-1	many	NA	TRBJ1-4	CASSEWDDGEKLFF	TGTGCCAGCAGTGAATGGGACGACGGGGAAAAACTGTTTTTT
TRBV4-1	NA	NA	TRBJ1-1	CATGSRLNTEAFF	TGCGCCACCGGGAGTCGTCTGAACACTGAAGCTTTCTTT
TRBV27	few	NA	TRBJ2-7	CASSLGRVYEQYF	TGTGCCAGCAGTTTGGGCAGGGTCTACGAGCAGTACTTC
TRBV6-6	NA	NA	TRBJ1-5	CASSPQGTSNQPQHF	TGTGCCAGCAGCCCTCAGGGAACGAGCAATCAGCCCCAGCATTTT
TRBV12-5	NA	TRBD1	TRBJ2-2	CASGLGQGTGELFF	TGTGCTAGTGGTTTAGGACAGGGCACCGGGGAGCTGTTTTTT
TRBV12-3/TRBV12-4	NA	NA	TRBJ1-1	CASTSPPDRSDRAFF	TGTGCCAGCACCTCCCCACCCGACAGGTCGGATAGGGCTTTCTTT
TRBV11-3	NA	TRBD1	TRBJ2-1	CASSKRGRNEQFF	TGTGCCAGCAGCAAAAGGGGGCGCAATGAGCAGTTCTTC
TRBV7-9	many	TRBD1	TRBJ1-2	CASSQQGALNYGYTF	TGTGCCAGCAGTCAACAGGGGGCGCTCAACTATGGCTACACCTTC
TRBV6-6	NA	TRBD1	TRBJ1-1	CASSVPTGRTEAFF	TGTGCCAGCAGTGTCCCGACAGGGAGGACTGAAGCTTTCTTT
TRBV7-6	NA	NA	TRBJ2-7	CASSLGLLDTTYELYF	TGTGCCAGCAGCTTAGGATTGTTGGACACGACCTACGAGCTGTACTTC
TRBV28	few	TRBD1	TRBJ2-2	CASSQWTGGPRDGELFF	TGTGCCAGCAGTCAATGGACAGGGGGACCACGAGACGGGGAGCTGTTTTTT
TRBV7-8	many	NA	TRBJ2-2	CASSLGTWELFF	TGTGCCAGCAGCTTGGGTACCTGGGAGCTGTTTTTT
TRBV7-9	NA	NA	TRBJ2-4	CASSLDQGGDIQYF	TGTGCCAGCAGCTTAGATCAAGGAGGGGACATTCAGTACTTC
TRBV7-6	NA	NA	TRBJ2-5	CASNVGGPRETQYF	TGTGCCAGCAACGTGGGCGGCCCCCGAGAGACCCAGTACTTC
TRBV12-3/TRBV12-4	few	TRBD1	TRBJ1-5	CASSKAGGSQPQHF	TGTGCCAGCAGTAAGGCAGGGGGCTCTCAGCCCCAGCATTTT
TRBV20-1	NA	NA	TRBJ2-2	CSAYPRDKYTGELFF	TGCAGTGCATACCCTCGGGACAAATACACCGGGGAGCTGTTTTTT
TRBV7-3	many	NA	TRBJ1-1	CASSLTLSGATEAFF	TGTGCCAGCAGCTTAACGCTTTCGGGGGCCACTGAAGCTTTCTTT
TRBV14	NA	NA	TRBJ2-7	CASSQGGTHEQYF	TGTGCCAGCAGCCAGGGGGGAACCCACGAGCAGTACTTC
TRBV4-3	NA	NA	TRBJ2-1	CASSQDKSGQGGYEQFF	TGCGCCAGCAGCCAAGATAAGAGTGGGCAGGGGGGCTATGAGCAGTTCTTC
TRBV7-8	few	NA	TRBJ1-5	CASSYSGAPGYSNQPQHF	TGTGCCAGCAGCTATTCCGGTGCGCCAGGTTATAGCAATCAGCCCCAGCATTTT
TRBV28	NA	NA	TRBJ2-3	CASTMAGTDTQYF	TGTGCCAGCACCATGGCGGGCACAGATACGCAGTATTTT
TRBV7-9	NA	NA	TRBJ2-7	CASSLGTRPYEQYF	TGTGCCAGCAGCTTAGGAACTAGACCCTACGAGCAGTACTTC
TRBV29-1	NA	NA	TRBJ1-4	CSVEDLFGGNEKLFF	TGCAGCGTTGAAGATCTATTCGGAGGGAATGAAAAACTGTTTTTT
TRBV29-1	NA	NA	TRBJ2-1	CSVEINEQFF	TGCAGCGTTGAAATTAATGAGCAGTTCTTC
TRBV7-6	NA	TRBD2	TRBJ2-2	CASSLSLAGGYTGELFF	TGTGCTAGCAGCTTGTCACTAGCGGGGGGGTACACCGGGGAGCTGTTTTTT
TRBV7-9	many	NA	TRBJ1-6	CASSPNSPLHF	TGTGCCAGCAGCCCCAACTCACCCCTCCACTTT
TRBV27	few	NA	TRBJ2-6	CASSPYAGANVLTF	TGTGCCAGCAGTCCCTACGCTGGGGCCAACGTCCTGACTTTC
TRBV7-8	many	TRBD1	TRBJ1-1	CASSLPGTGNTEAFF	TGTGCCAGCAGCTTACCCGGGACAGGGAACACTGAAGCTTTCTTT
TRBV7-9	few	TRBD1	TRBJ2-1	CASSHRQGGRSYNEQFF	TGTGCCAGCAGCCATCGACAGGGCGGGCGCTCCTACAATGAGCAGTTCTTC
TRBV6-6	NA	TRBD2	TRBJ2-2	CASSFAPAGDNTGELFF	TGTGCCAGCAGTTTCGCCCCGGCGGGGGACAACACCGGGGAGCTGTTTTTT
TRBV28	many	NA	TRBJ1-1	CASSLGRATEAFF	TGTGCCAGCAGTTTAGGCAGGGCCACTGAAGCTTTCTTT
TRBV7-8	many	TRBD2	TRBJ2-3	CASSQRGAGDTQYF	TGTGCCAGCAGCCAGCGGGGGGCCGGGGATACGCAGTATTTT
TRBV6-6	once	NA	TRBJ2-7	CASSYLRLEDSEQYF	TGTGCCAGCAGTTACCTAAGGCTGGAAGACAGCGAGCAGTACTTC
TRBV7-3	many	NA	TRBJ1-1	CASSLTGQNTEAFF	TGTGCCAGCAGCTTAACGGGACAGAACACTGAAGCTTTCTTT
TRBV11-1	many	NA	TRBJ1-1	CASSPLRGWPEAFF	TGTGCCAGCAGCCCCCTTCGGGGTTGGCCTGAAGCTTTCTTT
TRBV2	NA	NA	TRBJ2-2	CASSYQPMTGRSNTGELFF	TGTGCCAGCAGCTACCAACCCATGACCGGACGTTCGAACACCGGGGAGCTGTTTTTT
TRBV24-1	few	TRBD2	TRBJ2-1	CATSDLRLAGGLDEQFF	TGTGCCACCAGTGATTTGCGGCTAGCGGGGGGGCTTGATGAGCAGTTCTTC
TRBV7-9	many	TRBD1	TRBJ1-2	CASIPEGATYGYTF	TGTGCCAGCATTCCAGAGGGGGCAACGTATGGCTACACCTTC
TRBV29-1	NA	NA	TRBJ2-5	CSVEVRTGVETQYF	TGCAGCGTTGAAGTACGTACGGGGGTTGAGACCCAGTACTTC
TRBV20-1	NA	TRBD2	TRBJ2-5	CSARDISKGLAGASVETQYF	TGCAGTGCTAGAGATATATCAAAGGGACTAGCGGGGGCAAGTGTGGAGACCCAGTACTTC